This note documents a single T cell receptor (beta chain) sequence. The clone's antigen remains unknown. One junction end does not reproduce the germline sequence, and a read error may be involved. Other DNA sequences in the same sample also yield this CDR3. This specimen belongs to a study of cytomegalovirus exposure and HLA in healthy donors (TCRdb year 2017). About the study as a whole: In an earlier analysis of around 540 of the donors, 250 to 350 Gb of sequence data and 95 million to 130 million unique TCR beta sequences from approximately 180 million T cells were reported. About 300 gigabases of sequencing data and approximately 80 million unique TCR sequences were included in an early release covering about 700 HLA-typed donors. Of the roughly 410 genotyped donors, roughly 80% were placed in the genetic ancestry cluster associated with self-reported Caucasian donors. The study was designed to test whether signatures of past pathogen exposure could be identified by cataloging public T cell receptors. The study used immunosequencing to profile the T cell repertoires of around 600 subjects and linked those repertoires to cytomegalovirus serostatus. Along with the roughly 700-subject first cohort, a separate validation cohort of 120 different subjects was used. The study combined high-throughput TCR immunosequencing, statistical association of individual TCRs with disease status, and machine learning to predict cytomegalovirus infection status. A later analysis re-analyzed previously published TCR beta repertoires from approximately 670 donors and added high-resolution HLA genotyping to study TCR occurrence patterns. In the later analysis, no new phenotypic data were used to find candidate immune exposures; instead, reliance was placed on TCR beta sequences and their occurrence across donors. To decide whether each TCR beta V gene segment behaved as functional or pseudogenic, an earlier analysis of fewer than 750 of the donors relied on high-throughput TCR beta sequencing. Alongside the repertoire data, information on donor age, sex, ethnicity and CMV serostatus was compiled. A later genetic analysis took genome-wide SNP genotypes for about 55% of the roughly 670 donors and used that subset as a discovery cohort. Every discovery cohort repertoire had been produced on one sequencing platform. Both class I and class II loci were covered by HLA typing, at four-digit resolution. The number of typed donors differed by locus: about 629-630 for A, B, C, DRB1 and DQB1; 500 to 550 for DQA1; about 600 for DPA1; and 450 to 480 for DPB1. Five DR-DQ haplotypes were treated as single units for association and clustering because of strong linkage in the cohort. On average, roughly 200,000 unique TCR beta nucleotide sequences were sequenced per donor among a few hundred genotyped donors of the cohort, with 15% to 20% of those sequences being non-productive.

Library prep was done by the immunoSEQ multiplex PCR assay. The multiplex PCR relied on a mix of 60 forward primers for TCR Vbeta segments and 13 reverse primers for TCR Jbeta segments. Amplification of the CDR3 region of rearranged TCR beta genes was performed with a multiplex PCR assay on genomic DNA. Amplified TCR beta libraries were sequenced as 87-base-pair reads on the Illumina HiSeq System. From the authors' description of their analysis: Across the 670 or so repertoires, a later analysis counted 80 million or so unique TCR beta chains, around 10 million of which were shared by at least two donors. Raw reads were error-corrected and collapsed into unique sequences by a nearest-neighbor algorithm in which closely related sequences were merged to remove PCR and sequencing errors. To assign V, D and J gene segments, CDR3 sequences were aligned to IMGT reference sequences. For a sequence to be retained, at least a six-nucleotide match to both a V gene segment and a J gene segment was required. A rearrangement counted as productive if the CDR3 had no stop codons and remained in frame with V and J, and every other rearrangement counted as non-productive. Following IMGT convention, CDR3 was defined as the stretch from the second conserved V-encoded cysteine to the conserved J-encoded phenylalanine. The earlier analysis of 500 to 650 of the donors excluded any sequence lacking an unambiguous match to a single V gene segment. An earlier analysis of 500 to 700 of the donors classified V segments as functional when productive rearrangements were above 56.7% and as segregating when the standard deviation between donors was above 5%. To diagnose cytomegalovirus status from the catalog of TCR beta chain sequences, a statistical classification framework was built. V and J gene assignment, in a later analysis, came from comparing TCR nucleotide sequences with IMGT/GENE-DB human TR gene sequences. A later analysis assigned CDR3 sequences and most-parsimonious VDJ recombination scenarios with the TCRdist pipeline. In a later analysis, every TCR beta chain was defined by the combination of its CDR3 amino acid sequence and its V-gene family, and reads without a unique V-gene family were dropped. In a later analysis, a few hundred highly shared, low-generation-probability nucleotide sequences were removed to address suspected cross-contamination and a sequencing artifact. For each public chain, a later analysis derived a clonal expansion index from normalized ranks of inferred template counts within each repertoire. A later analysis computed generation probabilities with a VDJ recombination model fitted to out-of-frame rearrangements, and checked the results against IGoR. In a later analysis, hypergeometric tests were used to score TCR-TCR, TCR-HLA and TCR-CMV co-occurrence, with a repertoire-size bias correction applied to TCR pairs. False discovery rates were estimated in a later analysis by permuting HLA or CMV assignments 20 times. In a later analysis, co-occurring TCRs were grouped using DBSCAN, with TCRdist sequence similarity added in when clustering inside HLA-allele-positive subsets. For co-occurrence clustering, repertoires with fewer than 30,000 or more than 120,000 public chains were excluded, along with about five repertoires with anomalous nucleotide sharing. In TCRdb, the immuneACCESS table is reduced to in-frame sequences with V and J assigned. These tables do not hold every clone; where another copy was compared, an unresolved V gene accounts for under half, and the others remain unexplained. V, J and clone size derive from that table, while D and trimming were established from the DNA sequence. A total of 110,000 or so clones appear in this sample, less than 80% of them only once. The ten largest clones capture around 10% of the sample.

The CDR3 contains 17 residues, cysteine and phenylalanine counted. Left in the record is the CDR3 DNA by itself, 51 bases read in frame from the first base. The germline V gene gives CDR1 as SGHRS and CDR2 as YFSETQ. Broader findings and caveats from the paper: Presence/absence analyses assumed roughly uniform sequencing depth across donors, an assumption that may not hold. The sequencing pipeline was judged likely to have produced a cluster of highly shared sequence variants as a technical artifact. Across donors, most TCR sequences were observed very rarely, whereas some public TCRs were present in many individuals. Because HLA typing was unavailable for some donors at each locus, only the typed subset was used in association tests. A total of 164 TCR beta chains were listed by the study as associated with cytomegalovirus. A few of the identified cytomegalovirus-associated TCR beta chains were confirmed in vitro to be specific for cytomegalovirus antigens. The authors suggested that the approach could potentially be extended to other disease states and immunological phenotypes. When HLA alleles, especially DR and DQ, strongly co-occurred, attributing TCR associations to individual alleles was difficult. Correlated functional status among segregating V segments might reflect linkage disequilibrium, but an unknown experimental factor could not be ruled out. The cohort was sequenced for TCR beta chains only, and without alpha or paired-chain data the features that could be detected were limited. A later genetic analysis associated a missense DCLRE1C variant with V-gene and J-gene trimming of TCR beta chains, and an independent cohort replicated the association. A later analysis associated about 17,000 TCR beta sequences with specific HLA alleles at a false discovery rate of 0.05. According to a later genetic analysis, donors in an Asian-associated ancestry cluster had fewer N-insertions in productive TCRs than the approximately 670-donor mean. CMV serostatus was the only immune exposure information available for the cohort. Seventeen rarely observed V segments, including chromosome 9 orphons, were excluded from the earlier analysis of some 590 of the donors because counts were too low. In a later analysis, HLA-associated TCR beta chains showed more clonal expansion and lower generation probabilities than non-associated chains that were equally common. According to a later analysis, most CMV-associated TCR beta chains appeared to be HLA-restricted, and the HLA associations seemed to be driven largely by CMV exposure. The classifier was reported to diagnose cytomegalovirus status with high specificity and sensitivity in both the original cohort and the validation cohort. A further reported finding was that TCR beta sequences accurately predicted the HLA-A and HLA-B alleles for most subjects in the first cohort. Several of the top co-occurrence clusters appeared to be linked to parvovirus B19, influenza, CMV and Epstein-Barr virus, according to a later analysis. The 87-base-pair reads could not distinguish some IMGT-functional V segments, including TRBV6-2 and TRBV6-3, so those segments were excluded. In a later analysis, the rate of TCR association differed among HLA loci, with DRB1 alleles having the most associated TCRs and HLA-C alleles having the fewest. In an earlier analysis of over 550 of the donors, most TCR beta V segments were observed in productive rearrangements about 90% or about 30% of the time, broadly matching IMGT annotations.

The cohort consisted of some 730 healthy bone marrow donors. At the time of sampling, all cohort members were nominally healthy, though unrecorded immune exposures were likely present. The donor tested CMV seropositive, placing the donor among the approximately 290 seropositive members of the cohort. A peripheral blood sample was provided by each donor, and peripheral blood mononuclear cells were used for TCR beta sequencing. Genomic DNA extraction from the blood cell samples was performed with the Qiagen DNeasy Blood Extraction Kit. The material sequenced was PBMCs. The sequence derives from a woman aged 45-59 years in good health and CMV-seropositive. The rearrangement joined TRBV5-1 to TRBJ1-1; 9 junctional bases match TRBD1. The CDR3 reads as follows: CASSLFGDRVMNTEAFF. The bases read TGCGCCAGCAGCTTGTTTGGGGACAGGGTCATGAACACTGAGGCTTTCTTT.